This is a list of T cell receptor beta chains from one sample in a study of blood T cells in healthy people across ages. From the 5' RACE reads, TCRdb called clonotypes with MiXCR, one entry per CDR3 protein. The data show over a million distinct CDR3 sequences, under 55% seen once. The sequencing sample was made of blood. Receptors originate from a woman between 18 and 29 years old in good health. The CDR3 runs from the conserved cysteine through the conserved F or W. The D gene is left open where the match is weak. A clone size is listed for some rows: how often the clone was seen (once, few, many), or a class if it is expanded.

CDR3	D	V	J	length	size
CASSQVVAWVNSYNEQFF	.	TRBV3-1	TRBJ2-1	18	few
CSAPGLASDEQFF	TRBD2	TRBV20-1	TRBJ2-1	13	few
CSSDPGTGLRDGYTF	TRBD1	TRBV20-1	TRBJ1-2	15	once
CSVANWTDLNTEAFF	.	TRBV29-1	TRBJ1-1	15	.
CASSTPGRGNNQPQHF	.	TRBV28	TRBJ1-5	16	few
CASTEDRFRTLAKNIQYF	.	TRBV28	TRBJ2-4	18	few
CSASSWVAEYNEQFF	.	TRBV20-1	TRBJ2-1	15	.
CSARKVGLRQANEKLFF	.	TRBV20-1	TRBJ1-4	17	few
CASSASGDYNEQFF	TRBD2	TRBV27	TRBJ2-1	14	few
CASSIVAFSNQPQHF	.	TRBV19	TRBJ1-5	15	.
CASAGWTGELFF	.	TRBV6-1	TRBJ2-2	12	.
CASSVEGRYGYTF	.	TRBV7-2	TRBJ1-2	13	.
CASSPGQGARYTF	TRBD1	TRBV7-3	TRBJ1-2	13	few
CASSRLLQTLKRQETQYF	.	TRBV13	.	18	.
CASSQYQSTDTQYF	.	TRBV3-1	TRBJ2-3	14	.
CASSIAGPYNEQFF	.	TRBV6-5	TRBJ2-1	14	.
CASSPPRGTAGETQYF	.	TRBV12-3/TRBV12-4	TRBJ2-5	16	.
CATGRGANTEAFF	.	TRBV28	TRBJ1-1	13	few
CASSKEGLGNYEQYF	TRBD2	TRBV27	.	15	once
CASTAAGANNEQFF	TRBD2	TRBV18	TRBJ2-1	14	.
CASSVGGVTVPDSNYGYTF	.	TRBV9	TRBJ1-2	19	few
CASSPQGTGTDTQYF	TRBD1	TRBV7-2	TRBJ2-3	15	few
CASFEYEQYF	.	TRBV10-2	TRBJ2-7	10	once
CASSDSPTGGNEQYF	TRBD1	TRBV6-4	TRBJ2-5	15	.
CASSKAGTNNYNEQFF	.	TRBV5-4	TRBJ2-1	16	.
CASSSGRAAGELFF	TRBD2	TRBV2	TRBJ2-2	14	few
CASRSTGVANYGYTF	.	TRBV28	TRBJ1-2	15	few
CASSSRLAGGPNSYNEQFF	TRBD2	TRBV7-9	TRBJ2-1	19	.
CSVANSDNQAQHF	.	TRBV29-1	TRBJ1-5	13	.
CSALPLMNTEAFF	.	TRBV29-1	TRBJ1-1	13	few
CASQTGGGASHEQYF	.	TRBV6-5	TRBJ2-7	15	.
CASTKDRVRSEKLFF	TRBD1	TRBV12-3/TRBV12-4	TRBJ1-4	15	.
CASRLTGRGGYTF	TRBD1	TRBV25-1	TRBJ1-2	13	few
CASSQHRQGYEQYF	TRBD1	TRBV4-1	TRBJ2-7	14	few
CSARDLVGQTQYF	.	TRBV20-1	.	13	few
CASSLGGRLSPDTGELFF	.	TRBV11-2	TRBJ2-2	18	.
CSAPSGQGPFYGYTF	TRBD1	TRBV20-1	TRBJ1-2	15	.
CASSSGTGRSGANALTF	TRBD1	TRBV12-3/TRBV12-4	TRBJ2-6	17	.
CASSKDSGGTDTQYF	TRBD2	TRBV19	TRBJ2-3	15	.
CASSLRAGGAGELFF	TRBD1	TRBV12-3/TRBV12-4	TRBJ2-2	15	.
CASSHTTGQKNIQYF	TRBD1	TRBV6-2/TRBV6-3	TRBJ2-4	15	.
CATRTGSGPEAFF	TRBD1	TRBV27	TRBJ1-1	13	.
CASRRTSGGDTQYF	TRBD2	TRBV7-8	TRBJ2-3	14	few
CAISPNYSDRPQHF	.	TRBV12-3/TRBV12-4	TRBJ1-5	14	.
CASSPYTSGANEQFF	TRBD2	TRBV7-2	TRBJ2-1	15	.
CASSGLAGEQYF	TRBD2	TRBV6-2/TRBV6-3	TRBJ2-7	12	few
CASSARGQGAHTQYF	TRBD1	TRBV9	TRBJ2-3	15	.
CSGTTRLAGDYNEQFF	TRBD2	TRBV29-1	TRBJ2-1	16	.
CASSLDVVFYNEQFF	.	TRBV7-9	TRBJ2-1	15	.
CASTLSQTQYF	.	TRBV7-2	TRBJ2-5	11	.
CASRLSATGLDEQFF	.	TRBV7-9	TRBJ2-1	15	.
CASSPRTLNDGYTF	.	TRBV7-8	TRBJ1-2	14	.
CASSAPLAGGTDTQYF	TRBD2	TRBV7-2	TRBJ2-3	16	.
CASKRPGANVLTF	.	TRBV7-2	TRBJ2-6	13	.
CSARLIGRAVGYGYTF	.	TRBV20-1	TRBJ1-2	16	.
CASSYSSVGSATPNYGYTF	.	TRBV6-2/TRBV6-3	TRBJ1-2	19	.
CASSLNELPPLHF	.	TRBV12-3/TRBV12-4	TRBJ1-6	13	few
CASSLKEDYGYTF	.	TRBV5-1	TRBJ1-2	13	.
CASSILGETKYF	.	TRBV4-1	TRBJ2-7	12	.